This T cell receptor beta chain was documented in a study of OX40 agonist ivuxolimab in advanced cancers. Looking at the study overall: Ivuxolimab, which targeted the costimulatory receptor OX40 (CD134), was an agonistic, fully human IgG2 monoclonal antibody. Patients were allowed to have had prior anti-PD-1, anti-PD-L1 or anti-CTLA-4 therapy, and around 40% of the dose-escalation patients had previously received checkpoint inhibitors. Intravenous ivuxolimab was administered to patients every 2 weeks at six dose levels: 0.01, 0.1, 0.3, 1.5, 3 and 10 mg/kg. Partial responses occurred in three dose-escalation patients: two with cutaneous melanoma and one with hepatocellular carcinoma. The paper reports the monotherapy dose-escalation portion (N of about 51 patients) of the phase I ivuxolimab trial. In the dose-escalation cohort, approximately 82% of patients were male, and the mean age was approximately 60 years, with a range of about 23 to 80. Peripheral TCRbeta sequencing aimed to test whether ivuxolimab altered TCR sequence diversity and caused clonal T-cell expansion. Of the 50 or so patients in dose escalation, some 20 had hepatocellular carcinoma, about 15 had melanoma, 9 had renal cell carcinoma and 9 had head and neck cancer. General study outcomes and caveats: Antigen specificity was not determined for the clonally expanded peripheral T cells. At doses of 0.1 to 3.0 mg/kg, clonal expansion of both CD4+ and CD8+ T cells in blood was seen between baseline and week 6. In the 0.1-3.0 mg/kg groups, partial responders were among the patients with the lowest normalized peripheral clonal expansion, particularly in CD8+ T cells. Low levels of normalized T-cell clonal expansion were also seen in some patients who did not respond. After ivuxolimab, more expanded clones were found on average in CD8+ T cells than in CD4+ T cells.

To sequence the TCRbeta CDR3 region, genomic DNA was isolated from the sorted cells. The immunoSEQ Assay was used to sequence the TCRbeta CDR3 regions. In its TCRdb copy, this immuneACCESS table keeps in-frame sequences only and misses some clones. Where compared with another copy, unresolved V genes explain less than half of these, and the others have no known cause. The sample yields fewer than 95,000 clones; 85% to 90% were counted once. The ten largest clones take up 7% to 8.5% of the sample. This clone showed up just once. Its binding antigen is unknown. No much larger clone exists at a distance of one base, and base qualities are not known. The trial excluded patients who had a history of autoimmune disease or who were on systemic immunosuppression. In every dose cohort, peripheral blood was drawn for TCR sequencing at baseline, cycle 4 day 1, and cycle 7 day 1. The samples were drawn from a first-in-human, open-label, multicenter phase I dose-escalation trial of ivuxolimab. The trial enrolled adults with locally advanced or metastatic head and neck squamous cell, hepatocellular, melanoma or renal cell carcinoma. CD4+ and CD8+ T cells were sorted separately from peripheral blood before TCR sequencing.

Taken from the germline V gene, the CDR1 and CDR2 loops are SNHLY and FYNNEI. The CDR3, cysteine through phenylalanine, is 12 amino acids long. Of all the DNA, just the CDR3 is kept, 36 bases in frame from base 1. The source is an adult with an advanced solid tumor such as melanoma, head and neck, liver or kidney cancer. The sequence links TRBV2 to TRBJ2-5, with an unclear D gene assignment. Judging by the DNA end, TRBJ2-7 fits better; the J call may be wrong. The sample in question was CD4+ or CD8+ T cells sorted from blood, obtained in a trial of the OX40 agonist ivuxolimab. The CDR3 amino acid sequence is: CASSEARYEQYF. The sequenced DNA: TGTGCCAGCAGTGAAGCCCGCTACGAGCAGTACTTC.